These 15 T cell receptor beta chains came from one sample sequenced in a study of CD8 T cells in Susac syndrome. cDNA came from roughly 0.47 to 1 ug RNA primed by random hexamers. TCRdb re-derived calls from the immunoSEQ multiplex PCR reads in MiXCR, one entry per CDR3 protein. The sample records approximately 230,000 distinct CDR3 sequences, just under 95% being singletons. Material for sequencing was CD4+ T cells from PBMCs. These receptors were taken from a human donor with multiple sclerosis.

This chain joins TRBV2 and TRBJ2-7, with 8 bases fitting TRBD2. This CDR3 spans 16 amino acids. V lost 4 bases and J lost 2; bases outside the gene matches: 10. CDR1 SNHLY and CDR2 FYNNEI come from the germline V gene. This CDR3 reads CASSVRTGGPAYEQYV. CDR3 nucleotides: TGTGCCAGCAGTGTCAGAACGGGGGGGCCAGCCTACGAGCAGTACGTC.

The chain links TRBV23-1 to TRBJ1-5; 9 bases agree with TRBD1. TRBV23-1 is given ORF status, its function remaining uncertain. The CDR3 is 15 amino acids. V lost 3 bases to trimming and J lost 6 bases; unmatched junction nucleotides: 6. The CDR3 DNA sequence: TGCGCCAGCAGTCATCTGACAGGGGGTTGTCAGCCCCAGCATTTT. This encodes CASSHLTGGCQPQHF.

This CDR3 is CAGGIRQFMNTEAFF. CDR3 nucleotides: TGTGCCGGAGGAATACGACAGTTCATGAACACTGAAGCTTTCTTT. The chain carries TRBV5-4 and TRBJ1-1; maybe TRBD1 (5 bases). This CDR3 spans 15 amino acids. Looked up from germline, CDR1 is SGHNT and CDR2 is YYREEE (reference sequence). Trimming cost V 10 bases and J 0 bases, with 19 bases left between them.

The rearrangement uses TRBV20-1 and TRBJ1-5; perhaps TRBD1 as D (5 bases). The CDR3 has 15 amino acids. Germline CDR1 and CDR2: DFQATT and SNEGSKA (reference sequence). Trimming stripped 3 bases from V and 7 bases from J, with 19 bases between. CDR3 region: CSASSGLRSDQPQHF. The CDR3 nucleotides are TGCAGTGCTAGTTCAGGGCTCCGCTCAGACCAGCCCCAGCATTTT.

The V and J genes are TRBV11-2 and TRBJ2-2, with D uncertain. The CDR3 length is 12 residues. Trimming pared 1 base from V and 4 bases from J, leaving 1 base between. In germline, CDR1 is SGHAT, CDR2 FQNNGV. The CDR3 DNA follows: TGTGCCAGCAGCTTAGTCACCGGGGAGCTGTTTTTT. Amino acids: CASSLVTGELFF.

The chain has TRBV6-1 and TRBJ1-1, with TRBD1 matching 7 bases. Germline lookup yields CDR1 MNHNS and CDR2 SASEGT. The CDR3 loop spans 15 amino acids. Trimming removed 8 bases from V and 5 bases from J; junction bases left unmatched: 14. CDR3 DNA sequence: TGTGCCAGCCCCCAGAGGACAGGAGGAGGGACTGAAGCTTTCTTT. This encodes CASPQRTGGGTEAFF.

This chain links TRBV18 with TRBJ2-1; 8 nucleotides agree with TRBD1. V lost 6 bases and J lost 0; bases outside the gene matches: 4. The CDR3 has 15 residues. Germline CDR1 and CDR2: KGHSH and LQKENI. CDR3 region: CASSRGQDSYNEQFF. In nucleotides, the CDR3 is TGTGCCAGCTCGCGGGGACAGGACTCCTACAATGAGCAGTTCTTC.

This chain connects TRBV3-1 to TRBJ2-1, with 8 bases matching TRBD2. Germline assignment: CDR1 LGHDT and CDR2 YNNKEL (reference sequence). The CDR3 covers 11 residues. V lost 5 bases, J lost 10 bases, and 1 base stayed unmatched. The CDR3 nucleotides are TGTGCCAGCAGCACGGGAGGGGAGCAGTTCTTC. This translates into CASSTGGEQFF.

V and J are TRBV15 and TRBJ1-5; D unresolved. Germline values: CDR1 LNHNV, CDR2 YYDKDF (reference sequence). The CDR3 contains 15 residues. V was pared by 0 bases and J by 0 bases, with 6 bases between. The CDR3 spells CATSRDSYSNQPQHF. The CDR3 coding sequence is TGTGCCACCAGCAGAGATTCTTATAGCAATCAGCCCCAGCATTTT.

The chain couples TRBV27 to TRBJ1-1; no clear D gene. The CDR3 covers 14 residues. Germline V lookup: CDR1 MNHEY, CDR2 SMNVEV (reference sequence). The V gene lost 5 bases and the J gene lost 1 base, with 11 bases spanning the gap. CDR3 in amino acids: CASSPTLWNTEAFF. Here the CDR3 DNA reads TGTGCCAGCAGTCCCACACTCTGGAACACTGAAGCTTTCTTT.

The chain carries TRBV29-1 and TRBJ1-2; D is undetermined. CDR1 is SQVTM, CDR2 ANQGSEA, per germline. Trimming cost V 0 bases and J 8 bases, with 16 bases left between them. CDR3 length: 14 amino acids. CDR3: CSVEENGRLGGYTF. CDR3 sequence (DNA): TGCAGCGTTGAAGAGAACGGACGGCTCGGGGGCTACACCTTC.

The V and J genes are TRBV7-2 and TRBJ1-6, with 7 bases identical to TRBD1. Unmatched junction bases numbered 4, after V lost 5 bases and J lost 0 bases. The CDR3 extends over 16 amino acids. Germline V CDR1 and CDR2: SGHTA, FQGNSA. The CDR3 DNA reads TGTGCCAGCAGCCGGGACAGACTCTCCTATAATTCACCCCTCCACTTT. This gives the protein CASSRDRLSYNSPLHF.

The chain joins TRBV29-1 to TRBJ1-1; D possibly corresponds to TRBD1 (6 bases). Germline lookup yields CDR1 SQVTM and CDR2 ANQGSEA. CDR3 length equals 15 residues. The V end lost 6 bases, the J end lost 4 bases, and 21 bases lay between the germline ends. The CDR3 loop reads CSVPHITGQFTEAFF. Written as DNA, the CDR3 is TGCAGCGTCCCCCATATCACCGGACAGTTCACTGAAGCTTTCTTT.

The J gene is TRBJ2-7, the V gene TRBV7-2; D remains unclear. There are 13 residues in the CDR3. Trimming stripped 5 bases from V and 3 bases from J, with 11 bases between. Germline V gene data show CDR1 as SGHTA and CDR2 as FQGNSA. The CDR3 loop is CASSLTARYEQYF. CDR3 bases: TGTGCCAGCAGCCTAACGGCCCGCTACGAGCAGTACTTC. The complete variable domain, with remaining parts taken from reference TRBV7-2 and TRBJ2-7, reads GAGVSQSPSNKVTEKGKDVELRCDPISGHTALYWYRQSLGQGLEFLIYFQGNSAPDKSGLPSDRFSAERTGGSVSTLTIQRTQQEDSAVYLCASSLTARYEQYFGPGTRLTVT.

The chain employs TRBV9 and TRBJ2-5, with D perhaps TRBD2 (6 bases). Germline CDR1 and CDR2: SGDLS and YYNGEE. V lost 4 bases, J lost 5 bases, and 18 bases lay in between. The CDR3 is 15 residues long. The CDR3 loop reads CASSSRDLREETQYF. The CDR3 DNA reads TGTGCCAGCAGCTCTCGGGACCTCCGGGAGGAGACCCAGTACTTC. Supplemented by reference TRBV9 and TRBJ2-5, the full variable domain reads DSGVTQTPKHLITATGQRVTLRCSPRSGDLSVYWYQQSLDQGLQFLIQYYNGEERAKGNILERFSAQQFPDLHSELNLSSLELGDSALYFCASSSRDLREETQYFGPGTRLLVL.